This T cell receptor (beta chain) comes out of a study of T-cell reconstitution after alpha-beta-depleted transplantation in children. This clonotype has just a few counts. Preparation of the TCRbeta library involved a method that used unique molecular identifiers. TCRdb re-analysed the PCR reads in MiXCR, keeping a single row per CDR3 protein. The profile shows some 300,000 distinct CDR3 sequences, approximately 10% of them singletons. Per germline, CDR1 SGHTA and CDR2 FQGNSA. The CDR3 totals 17 residues. The junction had 3 bases not matched to a gene; V was cut back by 1 base and J by 1 base. The V and J genes are TRBV7-2 and TRBJ2-3; 12 bases agree with TRBD2. The receptor comes from a human donor who donated a stem cell graft to a child with acute lymphoblastic leukemia. Sequences were derived from PBMCs from the stem cell graft donor, sampled from the stem cell graft. The CDR3 here is CASSLVLAGGGTDTQYF. The DNA for the CDR3 is TGTGCCAGCAGCTTAGTGCTAGCGGGAGGGGGCACAGATACGCAGTATTTT.